The T cell receptor (beta chain) under discussion was sequenced for a study of blood T cell repertoires in COVID-19. Background on the study: Whether acute or convalescent, the COVID-19 samples came from the United States, Italy and Spain. PBMCs, B-cell-depleted T cells, or T cells were the source of the cDNA or gDNA that made up the material.

Authors' methods: Nucleated cell counts were estimated from reference gene primer amplification. Using immunoSEQ multiplex PCR, the repertoire was profiled, and TCRdb retains in-frame clones only, with some absent. V and J calls and clone size are copied from that table; D and trimming were computed from the DNA. Here the sample spans around 220,000 clones, roughly 88% being singletons. V was clipped by 2 bases and J by 6 bases; unmatched bases: 6. Looked up from germline, CDR1 is SGHAT and CDR2 is FQNNGV. This CDR3 has 15 residues. The chain carries TRBV11-2 and TRBJ2-1, with 8 bases identical to TRBD1. Sample: peripheral blood. The source is a woman aged 40 to 50 who had recovered from COVID-19. In DNA form, the CDR3 reads TGTGCCAGCAGCTTATGGGGGACAGGAGGCAATGAGCAGTTCTTC. This encodes CASSLWGTGGNEQFF.